A selection of T cell receptor beta chains follows, all from one sample in a study of cytomegalovirus exposure and HLA in healthy donors. Sequencing used immunoSEQ multiplex PCR; TCRdb keeps in-frame clones, though not all of them. The sample lists 30,000 to 40,000 clones, 70% to 80% occurring once. The sequencing input was PBMCs. The receptor source for this set is a woman younger than 45 in good health and CMV-seropositive. The CDR3 runs from the conserved cysteine through the conserved F or W. A D gene is named only where the DNA matches it firmly. The size of a clone is reported for some rows only, either as once, few or many, or as a class for expanded clones.

J gene	V gene	D gene	clone size	CDR3 DNA	CDR3 protein
TRBJ1-1	TRBV19	NA	once	TGTGCCAGTAGTCCGCTTGGCAGGATGAACACTGAAGCTTTCTTT	CASSPLGRMNTEAFF
TRBJ2-7	TRBV6-5	NA	NA	TGTGCCAGCAGTCGTGGGGGCACCACTCAGCAGTACTTC	CASSRGGTTQQYF
TRBJ2-1	TRBV6-1	NA	NA	TGTGCCAGCAGTGAAGCTAGCGGAACCTACAATGAGCAGTTCTTC	CASSEASGTYNEQFF
TRBJ2-2	TRBV5-1	NA	NA	TGCGCCAGCAGCTCGGACTCAAACACCGGGGAGCTGTTTTTT	CASSSDSNTGELFF
TRBJ1-4	TRBV28	NA	NA	TGTGCCAGCAGGCAGACACAGGGACGGAATGAAAAACTGTTTTTT	CASRQTQGRNEKLFF
TRBJ2-1	TRBV6-5	TRBD2	few	TGTGCCAGCAGTACGGGGGGGCGCAGGGTGCAGTTCTTC	CASSTGGRRVQFF
TRBJ2-4	TRBV6-5	NA	few	TGTGCCAGCGGGGCAGGAGCCAAAAACATTCAGTACTTC	CASGAGAKNIQYF
TRBJ2-7	TRBV10-1	NA	NA	TGCGCCAGCAGCTTGACAATTTACGAGCAGTACTTC	CASSLTIYEQYF
TRBJ2-2	TRBV6-1	TRBD1	NA	TGTGCCAGCAGTGTGACAGGGATCTCCACCGGGGAGCTGTTTTTT	CASSVTGISTGELFF
TRBJ2-3	TRBV19	NA	NA	TGTGCCAGTAGTATTAGAACTCGTGCTAGCACAGATACGCAGTATTTT	CASSIRTRASTDTQYF
TRBJ2-7	TRBV6-5	NA	NA	TGTGCCAGCTCTAGCGCCTACGAGCAGTACTTC	CASSSAYEQYF
TRBJ1-2	TRBV5-1	NA	NA	TGCGCCAGCAGCTCCCAAAAGGACGGGGTTTATGGCTACACCTTC	CASSSQKDGVYGYTF
TRBJ2-2	TRBV18	TRBD2	NA	TGTACCAGCTCACCCGGGACTAGCGCGAACACCGGGGAGCTGTTTTTT	CTSSPGTSANTGELFF
TRBJ2-2	TRBV4-1	TRBD1	NA	TGCGCCAGCAGCAGACAGGGGGTCACCGGGGAGCTGTTTTTT	CASSRQGVTGELFF
TRBJ2-7	TRBV4-2	NA	NA	TGTGCCAGCAGCCAAGTAATAGGACACCACTACGAGCAGTACTTC	CASSQVIGHHYEQYF
TRBJ2-2	TRBV30	NA	NA	TGTGCCTGGAGTCGAGACACCGGGGAGCTGTTTTTT	CAWSRDTGELFF
TRBJ1-2	TRBV7-2	TRBD1	NA	TGTGCCAGCAGCTTAGGACAGGGAGGTACCTATGGCTACACCTTC	CASSLGQGGTYGYTF
TRBJ2-5	TRBV6-1	TRBD2	NA	TGTGCCAGCATAGCGGGGGGCGTTCAAGAGACCCAGTACTTC	CASIAGGVQETQYF
TRBJ2-2	TRBV19	NA	NA	TGTGCCAGTAGCCCAGGTCCCGGGCAGGGTGGCACCGGGGAGCTGTTTTTT	CASSPGPGQGGTGELFF
TRBJ2-2	TRBV5-1	NA	once	TGCGCCAGCAGCTTGATGAGGGCCACCGGGGAGCTGTTTTTT	CASSLMRATGELFF
TRBJ1-2	TRBV28	NA	NA	TGTGCCAGTCTTAAACAGGACTATGGCTACACCTTC	CASLKQDYGYTF
TRBJ2-5	TRBV28	TRBD1	NA	TGTGCCAGCACCCGGGGACAGGCTGAAGAGACCCAGTACTTC	CASTRGQAEETQYF
TRBJ1-2	TRBV6-4	NA	once	TGTGCCAGCAGTGATCCAGACTATGGCTACACCTTC	CASSDPDYGYTF
TRBJ1-1	TRBV2	TRBD1	NA	TGTGCCAGCAGGGGCCTAGACAGGGTGACTGAAGCTTTCTTT	CASRGLDRVTEAFF
TRBJ2-1	TRBV28	NA	NA	TGTGCCAGCAGTTCCCCCCGTGGGGCTGCATACAATGAGCAGTTCTTC	CASSSPRGAAYNEQFF
TRBJ1-5	TRBV30	TRBD1	NA	TGTGCCTGGAGTTTGGACAGGGGCGAATTCTATCAGCCCCAGCATTTT	CAWSLDRGEFYQPQHF
TRBJ2-3	TRBV10-3	NA	NA	TGTGCCACCGTCATGGGGGCGACTAGCACAGATACGCAGTATTTT	CATVMGATSTDTQYF
TRBJ2-7	TRBV19	TRBD2	NA	TGTGCCAGTAGTAGACCGACTAGCGGCTCTAGCTCCTACGAGCAGTACTTC	CASSRPTSGSSSYEQYF
TRBJ2-7	TRBV6-1	NA	few	TGTGCCAGTGGGCCGCACTCCTACGAGCAGTACTTC	CASGPHSYEQYF
TRBJ2-6	TRBV2	TRBD1	NA	TGTGCCAGCAGTGACTTTACCGGGACAGGGGGGTCTGGGGCCAACGTCCTGACTTTC	CASSDFTGTGGSGANVLTF
TRBJ1-3	TRBV19	NA	NA	TGTGCCAGTGAACGCGTTGACTCTGGAAACACCATATATTTT	CASERVDSGNTIYF
TRBJ2-7	TRBV7-9	NA	NA	TGTGCCAGCAACCAAGGGGGTTCTCCATCCTACGAGCAGTACTTC	CASNQGGSPSYEQYF
TRBJ2-7	TRBV5-5	NA	few	TGTGCCAGCAGCTTGGCTTTCGGGAGCTCCTACGAGCAGTACTTC	CASSLAFGSSYEQYF
TRBJ2-5	TRBV18	NA	few	TGTGCCAGCTCATCGACTAGTCAGGAGGGAAGCGAGACCCAGTACTTC	CASSSTSQEGSETQYF
TRBJ2-2	TRBV18	NA	NA	TGTGCCAGCTCACCGGACGTTGGCAGGGGAAACACCGGGGAGCTGTTTTTT	CASSPDVGRGNTGELFF
TRBJ2-7	TRBV9	TRBD2	once	TGTGCCAGCAGCGCAGATTATGGTAGCGGGGTCCACGAGCAGTACTTC	CASSADYGSGVHEQYF
TRBJ2-7	TRBV30	TRBD1	NA	TGTGCCTGGAGTTCCCTATTAGGCGTAACCGGGACAGGGGTTTACGAGCAGTACTTC	CAWSSLLGVTGTGVYEQYF
TRBJ2-7	TRBV7-8	NA	NA	TGTGCCAGCAGCTCGATTAGCGGAGGAGGGCCCGGGGAGCAGTACTTC	CASSSISGGGPGEQYF